The subject of this entry is one T cell receptor beta chain. As processed by the authors: Filtering of immunoSEQ junctional sequences could not match full-length read filtering. Clones were sequenced by immunoSEQ multiplex PCR, and TCRdb holds only the in-frame ones, with some missing. The V and J calls and clone size are taken from that table; D and trimming were inferred from the DNA. The table records about 2.2 million clones, roughly 95% of them present only once. Selected positively for CCR7 and CD45RO-negative, naive CD8 cells excluded terminally differentiated effector memory CD45RA+ cells. This entry is derived from a study of shared clonotypes between healthy human individuals. This CDR3 has 16 amino acids. Germline V CDR1 and CDR2: SGHVS, FQNEAQ. V lost 2 bases and J lost 2, with 12 bases in between.

The sequenced material came from naive CD8+ T cells from PBMCs. The clonotype comes from a man aged 18 to 30 in good health. Some clones in this sample may be carry-over from other donors' samples. This chain uses TRBV7-8 with TRBJ1-4; D is ambiguous. CDR3: CASSLYEPVTNEKLFF. For the CDR3, the DNA is TGTGCCAGCAGCTTATATGAGCCGGTTACTAATGAAAAACTGTTTTTT.